The 3 T cell receptor beta chains given below trace back to one sample, sequenced in a study of Ad26.COV2.S vaccination and SARS-CoV-2 variants. Treatment specified: 19 received Ad26.COV2.S at low or high dose, single or two shots; about 5 received placebo; per-sample allocation not given. At day 63 after the first vaccine or placebo injection, samples were drawn. The data were produced by immunoSEQ multiplex PCR, yet TCRdb's version contains in-frame clones alone and is incomplete. This repertoire shows fewer than 900,000 clones, more than 80% found once; its top ten account for approximately 1.5%. This sample comprised peripheral blood, obtained in a trial of Ad26.COV2.S vaccine versus placebo. These receptors were collected from a person aged 18-60 years who received the Ad26.COV2.S COVID-19 vaccine or a placebo.

This clone was counted between two and nine times. V and J are TRBV7-8 and TRBJ2-1; 11 positions match TRBD2. The CDR3 totals 17 residues. With 2 bases clipped from V and 3 bases from J, the junction kept 6 bases outside the gene matches. Germline assignment: CDR1 SGHVS and CDR2 FQNEAQ. The CDR3 protein is CASSLRLAGSGYNEQFF. The DNA of the CDR3 is TGTGCCAGCAGCTTAAGACTAGCGGGGTCTGGCTACAATGAGCAGTTCTTC.

This clone has a handful of counts. The rearrangement uses TRBV30 and TRBJ1-1; D may be TRBD1 (5 bases). The length of the CDR3 is 14 residues. Per the germline V gene, CDR1 is GTSNPN and CDR2 is SVGIG (reference sequence). Trimming took off 0 bases at V and 8 bases at J, with 16 bases between the two ends. DNA of the CDR3: TGTGCCTGGAGTGTACGGGCGACTGGGGCCGAAGCTTTCTTT. This translates into CAWSVRATGAEAFF.

The chain recombines TRBV19 with TRBJ2-1; 10 bases align to TRBD2. Germline V lookup: CDR1 LNHDA, CDR2 SQIVND (reference sequence). V was clipped by 0 bases and J by 8 bases; unmatched bases: 10. The CDR3 length is 17 residues. DNA for the CDR3: TGTGCCAGTAGTATAGATCGCCCTAGCGGGAGTGTCTATGAGCAGTTCTTC. Translated: CASSIDRPSGSVYEQFF.